These 32 T cell receptor beta chains share one sample of origin, sequenced in a study of T-cell reconstitution after alpha-beta-depleted transplantation in children. Preparation of the TCRbeta library involved a method that used unique molecular identifiers. TCRdb re-derived calls from the PCR reads in MiXCR, one entry per CDR3 protein. Of some 600,000 distinct CDR3 sequences detected, about an eighth appear once; the ten largest clones hold roughly 2.3%. Sequenced material: PBMCs, mostly from graft donor cells, taken 360 days after TCRalphabeta/CD19-depleted stem cell transplant. These receptors were obtained from a male patient between 10 and 17 years old who had a stem cell transplant for acute myeloid leukemia, so the T cells may come from the graft donor.

Ten or more counts support this clonotype. The V call is TRBV20-1, the J call TRBJ2-5; 11 bases match TRBD2. CDR3 length: 15 amino acids. Per the germline V gene, CDR1 is DFQATT and CDR2 is SNEGSKA (reference sequence). Unmatched junction bases numbered 6, after V lost 1 base and J lost 5 bases. The CDR3 nucleotides are TGCAGTGCTAGAGCAGAGACTAGCGGGAAGGAGACCCAGTACTTC. The encoded protein is CSARAETSGKETQYF.

The chain combines TRBV28 with TRBJ2-1, with 11 bases identical to TRBD2. V was pared by 2 bases and J by 6 bases, with 6 bases of the junction left unmatched. The CDR3 extends over 16 amino acids. Germline CDR1 reads MDHEN; CDR2 reads SYDVKM. CDR3 in DNA: TGTGCCAGCAGTTTACTACTAGCGGGAGTAGGCAATGAGCAGTTCTTC. This codes for CASSLLLAGVGNEQFF.

V usage is TRBV9 and J usage is TRBJ2-1, with TRBD2 matching over 11 bases. Germline CDR1 SGDLS, CDR2 YYNGEE. V lost 1 base to trimming and J lost 4 bases; unmatched junction nucleotides: 1. The CDR3 extends over 15 amino acids. Here the CDR3 reads CASSVLAGGYNEQFF. The CDR3 DNA reads as TGTGCCAGCAGCGTACTAGCGGGAGGTTACAATGAGCAGTTCTTC.

This clonotype was picked up a small number of times. V gene TRBV20-1 combines with J gene TRBJ2-5, with TRBD2 matching 9 bases. CDR3 size: 13 residues. V lost 6 bases and J lost 1; bases outside the gene matches: 3. CDR1 is DFQATT, CDR2 SNEGSKA, per germline (reference sequence). CDR3 protein: CSARTSVQETQYF. The CDR3 DNA is TGCAGTGCCAGGACTAGCGTCCAAGAGACCCAGTACTTC.

This clonotype was found a few times. The V call is TRBV9, the J call TRBJ2-5; TRBD1 is a possible D gene (5 bases). V was clipped by 0 bases and J by 1 base, with 7 bases between them. CDR3 length: 14 residues. The germline gives CDR1 SGDLS, CDR2 YYNGEE. The CDR3 DNA sequence: TGTGCCAGCAGCGTAGGACAGAGCCAAGAGACCCAGTACTTC. It is translated as CASSVGQSQETQYF.

The chain joins TRBV7-2 to TRBJ2-7; 8 bases map to TRBD1. This CDR3 has 15 residues. V was clipped by 5 bases and J by 3 bases; unmatched bases: 9. Germline V gene sequence: CDR1 SGHTA, CDR2 FQGNSA. The CDR3 sequence: CASSGRQGLIYEQYF. The CDR3 bases are TGTGCCAGCAGCGGCCGACAGGGGTTGATCTACGAGCAGTACTTC.

This clonotype came up once. The gene calls are TRBV20-1 and TRBJ2-7, with 10 bases that match TRBD2. The germline V gene has CDR1 DFQATT and CDR2 SNEGSKA (reference sequence). The J segment lost 4 bases and the V segment lost 6 bases, leaving 12 bases of the junction unmatched. The CDR3 runs 15 residues. CDR3 coding DNA: TGCAGTGCCCGCACCAGTCTAGCGGGGGAGTACGAGCAGTACTTC. It yields the protein CSARTSLAGEYEQYF.

The CDR3 loop is CSASYRAYEQYF. The CDR3 coding sequence is TGCAGTGCTAGTTACAGGGCCTACGAGCAGTACTTC. The V gene is TRBV20-1, the J gene TRBJ2-7; the D gene is possibly TRBD1 (6 bases). The germline CDR1 and CDR2 sequences are DFQATT and SNEGSKA (reference sequence). V shed 3 bases and J shed 2 bases, with 8 bases lying between them. This CDR3 has 12 amino acids.

This chain uses TRBV15 with TRBJ2-6; the D is unclear. V shed 4 bases and J shed 4 bases, with 11 bases lying between them. CDR1 is LNHNV, CDR2 YYDKDF, per germline (reference sequence). This CDR3 is 15 amino acids long. CDR3 in amino acids: CATSTGMWGANVLTF. The CDR3 DNA follows: TGTGCCACCAGCACTGGGATGTGGGGGGCCAACGTCCTGACTTTC.

This clonotype showed up just a few times. The CDR3 sequence: CASSLSRAYEQYF. The CDR3 DNA sequence: TGTGCCAGCAGTTTGTCCAGAGCCTACGAGCAGTACTTC. This chain joins TRBV12-3 or TRBV12-4 and TRBJ2-7; D is ambiguous. Between the trimmed V and J ends, which lost 3 bases and 2 bases, there was a span of 8 bases. This CDR3 contains 13 residues.

The rearrangement joins TRBV5-1 to TRBJ2-6; TRBD2 is a possible D gene (6 bases). Trimming shortened V by 4 bases and J by 0 bases, and 11 bases separated the two germline ends. The germline CDR1 and CDR2 sequences are SGHRS and YFSETQ. This CDR3 contains 16 residues. Here the CDR3 reads CASSPGLNSGANVLTF. Written as DNA, the CDR3 is TGCGCCAGCAGCCCGGGACTCAACTCTGGGGCCAACGTCCTGACTTTC.

This clonotype was seen repeatedly, ten times or more. The chain joins TRBV5-1 to TRBJ1-1; D ambiguous. There are 13 residues in the CDR3. Germline V lookup: CDR1 SGHRS, CDR2 YFSETQ. Trimming cost V 4 bases and J 4 bases, with 11 bases left between them. Here the CDR3 reads CASSLGKGTEAFF. CDR3 DNA: TGCGCCAGCAGCCTGGGTAAGGGCACTGAAGCTTTCTTT.

This clonotype was picked up a small number of times. The J gene is TRBJ2-1, the V gene TRBV30, with D possibly being TRBD1 (5 bases). V was clipped by 5 bases and J by 7 bases, with 15 bases between them. The germline V gene encodes CDR1 GTSNPN and CDR2 SVGIG (reference sequence). The CDR3 consists of 13 residues. The CDR3 DNA reads TGTGCCTGGGCTCGGCAGGGATGGAATGAGCAGTTCTTC. Residues: CAWARQGWNEQFF.

This clonotype was counted between two and nine times. The chain combines TRBV27 with TRBJ2-7; possible D gene TRBD1, 6 bases. Trimming removed 5 bases from V and 2 bases from J, with 13 bases in between. The CDR3 spans 14 residues. The V gene's germline CDR1 is MNHEY and CDR2 SMNVEV (reference sequence). The CDR3 spells CASSPTGKPYEQYF. For the CDR3, the DNA is TGTGCCAGCAGTCCTACAGGGAAGCCCTACGAGCAGTACTTC.

This clonotype was recorded a few times. The genes are TRBV18 and TRBJ2-1; D unresolved. This CDR3 is 14 amino acids long. Germline V gene lookup returns CDR1 KGHSH and CDR2 LQKENI. The ends were cut back, 2 bases at V and 8 bases at J, with 13 bases in the middle. The CDR3 spells CASSPAGLAHEQFF. The CDR3 coding sequence is TGTGCCAGCTCACCAGCCGGGCTGGCTCATGAGCAGTTCTTC.

Ten or more counts support this clonotype. The chain uses TRBV12-3 or TRBV12-4 and TRBJ2-1, with 10 bases lining up with TRBD1. J was trimmed by 4 bases and V by 6 bases; bases with no gene match: 3. There are 14 residues in the CDR3. The CDR3 nucleotides are TGTGCCAGCAGCCGGACAGGGGGGTACAATGAGCAGTTCTTC. Translated: CASSRTGGYNEQFF.

In its sample, this clonotype was seen once. This chain joins TRBV20-1 and TRBJ2-7, with D perhaps assigned TRBD1 or TRBD2 (6 bases each). CDR1 is DFQATT and CDR2 is SNEGSKA in the germline V gene (reference sequence). The CDR3 is 15 residues long. The V end was cut by 2 bases, the J end by 2 bases, with 16 bases between. CDR3 region: CSARPSRDTPYEQYF. The CDR3 DNA is TGCAGTGCTAGACCTTCGCGGGACACCCCCTACGAGCAGTACTTC.

This clonotype turned up a few times. The rearrangement joins TRBV4-3 to TRBJ2-3, with D perhaps TRBD2 (5 bases). Germline-derived CDR1 and CDR2 are LGHNA and YSLEER. CDR3 length: 17 residues. V lost 0 bases to trimming and J lost 2 bases, with 15 bases between them. CDR3 in DNA: TGCGCCAGCAGCCAAGATTGGGATGGGCTAGCCACAGATACGCAGTATTTT. This gives the protein CASSQDWDGLATDTQYF.

This clonotype was detected only a few times. This chain links TRBV7-9 with TRBJ2-4; D unresolved. Germline-derived CDR1 and CDR2 are SEHNR and FQNEAQ (reference sequence). V dropped 7 bases and J dropped 9 bases, with 10 bases sitting between them. CDR3 length: 11 amino acids. DNA for the CDR3: TGTGCCAGCACCCTAGGAACCATTCAGTACTTC. This codes for CASTLGTIQYF.

Only a few counts were recorded for this clonotype. The V call is TRBV27, the J call TRBJ2-7; TRBD2 is a possible D gene (6 bases). V lost 6 bases, J lost 0 bases, and 18 bases lay in between. The CDR3 is made up of 16 amino acids. The germline V gene has CDR1 MNHEY and CDR2 SMNVEV (reference sequence). The CDR3 DNA sequence: TGTGCCAGCAGCCAAGAGCTCCGCGGGGCCTCCTACGAGCAGTACTTC. Protein: CASSQELRGASYEQYF.

The chain combines TRBV15 with TRBJ2-4; D is possibly TRBD2 (5 bases). The CDR3 length is 16 residues. Germline V CDR1 and CDR2: LNHNV, YYDKDF (reference sequence). V was cut by 0 bases and J by 4 bases, with 13 bases left in between. The CDR3 loop reads CATSRDLGRLKNIQYF. The CDR3 DNA reads TGTGCCACCAGCAGAGATTTAGGGAGACTGAAAAACATTCAGTACTTC.

The sample holds a few counts of this clonotype. The genes are TRBV18 and TRBJ2-3; D not resolved. CDR1 is KGHSH, CDR2 LQKENI, per germline. This CDR3 spans 12 amino acids. With 4 bases removed from V and 6 bases from J, the gap between germline ends came to 8 bases. CDR3 nucleotide sequence: TGTGCCAGCTCACTCCCGAGGGATACGCAGTATTTT. This sequence encodes CASSLPRDTQYF. Full variable domain (remainder filled in from reference TRBV18 and TRBJ2-3): NAGVMQNPRHLVRRRGQEARLRCSPMKGHSHVYWYRQLPEEGLKFMVYLQKENIIDESGMPKERFSAEFPKEGPSILRIQQVVRGDSAAYFCASSLPRDTQYFGPGTRLTVL.

This clonotype was counted only a few times. J is TRBJ2-7 and V is TRBV14; D might be TRBD2 (7 bases). Trimming took 0 bases from V and 3 from J, leaving 12 bases between them. The CDR3 runs 15 residues. The germline gives CDR1 SGHDN, CDR2 FVKESK. CDR3 DNA sequence: TGTGCCAGCAGCCAAGATGGGAGGGGGTTCTACGAGCAGTACTTC. The encoded protein is CASSQDGRGFYEQYF.

This chain joins TRBV20-1 and TRBJ1-3; 8 nucleotides match TRBD1. The CDR3 is 15 residues long. V trimming: 6 bases; J trimming: 3 bases; junction bases outside the gene matches: 10. Germline V gene sequence: CDR1 DFQATT, CDR2 SNEGSKA (reference sequence). In DNA, the CDR3 is TGCAGTGCCAGACTAGACAGGGGCGTTGGAAACACCATATATTTT. Protein sequence: CSARLDRGVGNTIYF.

This chain joins TRBV6-5 and TRBJ1-2; D perhaps matches TRBD1 (5 bases). The germline V and J ends were trimmed by 0 bases and 8 bases, with 16 bases remaining between them. Germline CDR1 and CDR2: MNHEY and SVGAGI. The CDR3 is made up of 15 amino acids. The CDR3 loop is CASSYSMVKRGGYTF. CDR3 bases: TGTGCCAGCAGTTACTCGATGGTGAAACGGGGCGGCTACACCTTC.

The chain recombines TRBV4-3 with TRBJ2-3; TRBD1 or TRBD2 may be the D gene (5 bases each). CDR3 length: 15 amino acids. Per the germline V gene, CDR1 is LGHNA and CDR2 is YSLEER. Trimming shortened V by 0 bases and J by 2 bases, and 9 bases separated the two germline ends. This chain's CDR3 is CASSQEGPNTDTQYF. CDR3 nucleotides: TGCGCCAGCAGCCAAGAGGGACCCAACACAGATACGCAGTATTTT.

This clonotype was seen ten or more times. The chain is built from TRBV15 and TRBJ2-2; possibly TRBD2 for D (7 bases). Germline V gene lookup returns CDR1 LNHNV and CDR2 YYDKDF (reference sequence). Trimming pared 8 bases from V and 0 bases from J, leaving 13 bases between. There are 15 residues in the CDR3. This CDR3 reads CATSAGATNTGELFF. The DNA of the CDR3 is TGTGCCACCTCGGCGGGGGCCACGAACACCGGGGAGCTGTTTTTT.

This chain uses TRBV20-1 with TRBJ2-7; D unresolved. V was clipped by 4 bases and J by 5 bases, with 12 bases between them. The CDR3 loop spans 12 amino acids. Germline values: CDR1 DFQATT, CDR2 SNEGSKA (reference sequence). The CDR3 bases are TGCAGTGCTATCTATTTGCGAAACGAGCAGTACTTC. Protein product: CSAIYLRNEQYF.

The chain links TRBV6-2 or TRBV6-3 to TRBJ2-7; D uncertain. The CDR3 is 11 amino acids. The germline V gene has CDR1 MNHEY and CDR2 SVGEGT. The germline V and J ends were trimmed by 6 bases and 8 bases, with 11 bases remaining between them. CDR3 sequence (DNA): TGTGCCAGCAGCCTTGGTGGGCAGCAGTACTTC. Its protein product is CASSLGGQQYF.

The rearrangement links TRBV4-3 to TRBJ2-1; D is ambiguous. The V end lost 4 bases, the J end lost 0 bases, and 10 bases lay between the germline ends. The CDR3 length is 15 residues. Germline CDR1 LGHNA, CDR2 YSLEER. The CDR3 region is CASSRPAGSYNEQFF. The CDR3 coding sequence is TGCGCCAGCAGCCGTCCAGCCGGCTCCTACAATGAGCAGTTCTTC.

The V call is TRBV21-1, the J call TRBJ2-1; TRBD2 is taken as the D call from the table, unchecked against the DNA. TRBV21-1 counts as a pseudogene. The CDR3 consists of 14 residues. The CDR3 region is CASSKGLAGLRGFF. The CDR3 DNA sequence: TGTGCCAGCAGCAAGGGTCTAGCGGGCCTCAGGGGGTTCTTC.

The genes are TRBV4-1 and TRBJ1-1; no firm D call. The V gene's germline CDR1 is MGHRA and CDR2 YSYEKL. V gave up 3 bases and J gave up 0 bases, with 14 bases separating them. CDR3 length equals 16 residues. The CDR3 DNA reads as TGCGCCAGCAGCCATGCGGGCAGCGTTATGAACACTGAAGCTTTCTTT. Its translation is CASSHAGSVMNTEAFF.